The source of this TCR beta chain is a study of blood T cell repertoires in COVID-19. Background on the study: Samples of COVID-19 (acute and convalescent) were obtained from the United States, Italy and Spain.

How the authors handled the data: The assay estimated nucleated cells by amplifying reference gene primers. Some clones are missing from TCRdb's copy, which holds only in-frame ones; the method was immunoSEQ multiplex PCR. That table gives V, J and clone size, and the DNA gave D and trimming. The sample has more than 60,000 clones, about 86% seen once. The sample was peripheral blood. The clonotype originates from a man in his fifties or sixties with active COVID-19.

This CDR3 is CASRPRDREGGEKLFF. CDR3 bases: TGCGCCAGCAGACCCCGGGACAGGGAGGGTGGCGAAAAACTGTTTTTT. The chain has TRBV4-3 and TRBJ1-4; 9 bases are shared with TRBD1. Per germline, CDR1 LGHNA and CDR2 YSLEER. CDR3 length: 16 residues. V shed 6 bases and J 8 bases; nucleotides not matched to a gene: 13.